This paragraph covers one TCR beta chain sequence. Its antigen is unidentified. The record originates from a study of cytomegalovirus exposure and HLA in healthy donors. V shed 2 bases, J shed 4 bases, and the junction held 6 bases outside the gene matches. The CDR3 loop spans 16 amino acids. CDR1 and CDR2 from the germline V gene are SEHNR and FQNEAQ (reference sequence). Study-wide results and limits: A list of approximately 160 TCR beta chains associated with cytomegalovirus was given.

Clones were read by immunoSEQ multiplex PCR, and TCRdb kept only the in-frame ones, dropping some. The sample lists approximately 110,000 clones, about nine tenths seen once, with 2% to 2.5% in the top ten. Sequencing was done on a sample of PBMCs. The source of this sequence is a woman younger than 30 in good health and CMV-seronegative. The rearrangement links TRBV7-9 to TRBJ2-1; 9 positions agree with TRBD2. The CDR3 sequence: CASSLRLAGLYNEQFF. The CDR3 nucleotides read TGTGCCAGCAGCTTAAGGCTAGCGGGATTATACAATGAGCAGTTCTTC.